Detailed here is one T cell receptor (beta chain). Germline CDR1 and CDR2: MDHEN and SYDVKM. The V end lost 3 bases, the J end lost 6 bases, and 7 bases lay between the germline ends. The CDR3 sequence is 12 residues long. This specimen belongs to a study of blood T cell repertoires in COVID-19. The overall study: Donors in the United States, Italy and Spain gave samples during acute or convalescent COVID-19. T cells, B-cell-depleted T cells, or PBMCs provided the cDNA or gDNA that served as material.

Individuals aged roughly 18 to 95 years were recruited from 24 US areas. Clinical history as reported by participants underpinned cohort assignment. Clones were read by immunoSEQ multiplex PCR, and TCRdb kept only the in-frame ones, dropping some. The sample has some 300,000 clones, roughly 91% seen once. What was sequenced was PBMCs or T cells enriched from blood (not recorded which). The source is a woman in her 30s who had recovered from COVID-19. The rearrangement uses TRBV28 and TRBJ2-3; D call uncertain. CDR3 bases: TGTGCCAGCAGTTTTGGCCTGGATACGCAGTATTTT. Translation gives CASSFGLDTQYF.